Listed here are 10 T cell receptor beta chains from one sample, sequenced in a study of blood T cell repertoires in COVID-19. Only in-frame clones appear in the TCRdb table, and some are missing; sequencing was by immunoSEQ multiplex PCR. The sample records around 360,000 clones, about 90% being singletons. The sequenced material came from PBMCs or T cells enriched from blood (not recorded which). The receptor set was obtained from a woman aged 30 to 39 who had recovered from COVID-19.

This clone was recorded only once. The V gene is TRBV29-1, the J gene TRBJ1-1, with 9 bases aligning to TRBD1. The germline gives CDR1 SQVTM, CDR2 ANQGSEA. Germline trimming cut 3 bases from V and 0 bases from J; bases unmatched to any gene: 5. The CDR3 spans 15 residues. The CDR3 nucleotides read TGCAGCGTTGAGGGGACAGGGACAATGAACACTGAAGCTTTCTTT. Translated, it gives CSVEGTGTMNTEAFF.

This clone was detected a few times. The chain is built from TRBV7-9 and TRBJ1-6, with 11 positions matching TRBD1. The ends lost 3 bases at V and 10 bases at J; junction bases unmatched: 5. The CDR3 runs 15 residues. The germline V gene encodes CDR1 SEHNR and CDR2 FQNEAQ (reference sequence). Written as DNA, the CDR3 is TGTGCCAGCAGCTTGGGACAGGGGGTTGGGTCACCCCTCCACTTT. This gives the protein CASSLGQGVGSPLHF.

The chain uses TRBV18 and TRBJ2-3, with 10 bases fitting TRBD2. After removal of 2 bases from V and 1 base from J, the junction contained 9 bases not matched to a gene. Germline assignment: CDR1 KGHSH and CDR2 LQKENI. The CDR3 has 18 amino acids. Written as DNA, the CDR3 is TGTGCCAGCTCACCAGGGCTAGCGGGGGCCATCGGCACAGATACGCAGTATTTT. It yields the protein CASSPGLAGAIGTDTQYF.

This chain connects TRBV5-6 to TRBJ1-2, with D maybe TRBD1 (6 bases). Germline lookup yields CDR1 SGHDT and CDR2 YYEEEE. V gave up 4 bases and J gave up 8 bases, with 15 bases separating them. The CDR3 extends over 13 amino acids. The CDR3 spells CASSPRGAYGYTF. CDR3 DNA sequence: TGTGCCAGCAGCCCCCGGGGGGCATACGGCTACACCTTC. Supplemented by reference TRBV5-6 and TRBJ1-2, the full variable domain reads DAGVTQSPTHLIKTRGQQVTLRCSPKSGHDTVSWYQQALGQGPQFIFQYYEEEERQRGNFPDRFSGHQFPNYSSELNVNALLLGDSALYLCASSPRGAYGYTFGSGTRLTVV.

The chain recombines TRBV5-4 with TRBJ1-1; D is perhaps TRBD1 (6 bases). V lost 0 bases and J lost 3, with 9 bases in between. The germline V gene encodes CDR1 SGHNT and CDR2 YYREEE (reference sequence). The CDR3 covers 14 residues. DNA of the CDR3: TGTGCCAGCAGCTTGGCCTCAGGGGACACTGAAGCTTTCTTT. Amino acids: CASSLASGDTEAFF.

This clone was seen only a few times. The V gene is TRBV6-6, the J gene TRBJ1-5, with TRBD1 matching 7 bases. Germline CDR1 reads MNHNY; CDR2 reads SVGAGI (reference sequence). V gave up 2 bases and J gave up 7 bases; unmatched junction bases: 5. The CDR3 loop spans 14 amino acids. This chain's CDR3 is CASSYAAGGQPQHF. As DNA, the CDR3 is TGTGCCAGCAGTTACGCGGCAGGGGGACAGCCCCAGCATTTT.

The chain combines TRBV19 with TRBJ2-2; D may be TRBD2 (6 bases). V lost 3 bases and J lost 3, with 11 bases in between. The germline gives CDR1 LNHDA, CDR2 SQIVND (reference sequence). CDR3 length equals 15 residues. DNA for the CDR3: TGTGCCAGTAGTATTCAAGGGACTTACACCGGGGAGCTGTTTTTT. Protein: CASSIQGTYTGELFF. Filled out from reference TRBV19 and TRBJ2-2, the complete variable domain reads DGGITQSPKYLFRKEGQNVTLSCEQNLNHDAMYWYRQDPGQGLRLIYYSQIVNDFQKGDIAEGYSVSREKKESFPLTVTSAQKNPTAFYLCASSIQGTYTGELFFGEGSRLTVL.

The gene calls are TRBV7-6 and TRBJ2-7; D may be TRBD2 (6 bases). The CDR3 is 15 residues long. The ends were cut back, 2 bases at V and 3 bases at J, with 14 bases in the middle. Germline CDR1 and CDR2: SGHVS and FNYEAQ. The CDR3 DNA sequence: TGTGCCAGCAGCTTAAGGTGGCGGGAATGCTACGAGCAGTACTTC. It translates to CASSLRWRECYEQYF.

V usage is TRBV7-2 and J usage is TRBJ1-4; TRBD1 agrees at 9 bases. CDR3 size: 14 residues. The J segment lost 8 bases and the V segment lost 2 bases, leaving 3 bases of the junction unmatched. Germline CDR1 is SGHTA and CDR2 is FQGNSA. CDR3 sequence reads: CASSLRTGEEKLFF. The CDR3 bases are TGTGCCAGCAGCTTAAGGACAGGGGAAGAAAAACTGTTTTTT. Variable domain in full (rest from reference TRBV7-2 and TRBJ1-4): GAGVSQSPSNKVTEKGKDVELRCDPISGHTALYWYRQSLGQGLEFLIYFQGNSAPDKSGLPSDRFSAERTGGSVSTLTIQRTQQEDSAVYLCASSLRTGEEKLFFGSGTQLSVL.

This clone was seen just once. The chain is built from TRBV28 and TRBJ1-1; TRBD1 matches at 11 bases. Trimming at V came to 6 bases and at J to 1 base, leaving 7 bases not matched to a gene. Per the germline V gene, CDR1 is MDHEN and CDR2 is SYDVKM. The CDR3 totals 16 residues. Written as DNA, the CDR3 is TGTGCCAGCAGGCTAGGACAGGGGGCCTCGAACACTGAAGCTTTCTTT. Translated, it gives CASRLGQGASNTEAFF.